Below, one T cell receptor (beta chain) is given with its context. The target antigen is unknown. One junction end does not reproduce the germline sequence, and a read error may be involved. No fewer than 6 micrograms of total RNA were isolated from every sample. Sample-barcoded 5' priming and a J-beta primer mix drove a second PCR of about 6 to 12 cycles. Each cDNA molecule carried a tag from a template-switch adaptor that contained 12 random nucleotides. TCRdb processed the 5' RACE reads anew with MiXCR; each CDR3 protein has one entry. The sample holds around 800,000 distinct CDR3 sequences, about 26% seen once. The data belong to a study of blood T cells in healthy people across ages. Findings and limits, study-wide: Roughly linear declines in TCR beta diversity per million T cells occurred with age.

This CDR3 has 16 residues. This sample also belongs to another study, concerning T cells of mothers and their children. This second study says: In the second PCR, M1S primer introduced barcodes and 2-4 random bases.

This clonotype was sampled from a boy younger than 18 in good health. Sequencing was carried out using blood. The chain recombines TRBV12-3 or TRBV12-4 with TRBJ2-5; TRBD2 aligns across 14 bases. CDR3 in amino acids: CASSITTSGGAKTQCF. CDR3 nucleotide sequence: TGTGCCAGCAGTATCACGACTAGCGGGGGGGCTAAGACCCAGTGCTTC.